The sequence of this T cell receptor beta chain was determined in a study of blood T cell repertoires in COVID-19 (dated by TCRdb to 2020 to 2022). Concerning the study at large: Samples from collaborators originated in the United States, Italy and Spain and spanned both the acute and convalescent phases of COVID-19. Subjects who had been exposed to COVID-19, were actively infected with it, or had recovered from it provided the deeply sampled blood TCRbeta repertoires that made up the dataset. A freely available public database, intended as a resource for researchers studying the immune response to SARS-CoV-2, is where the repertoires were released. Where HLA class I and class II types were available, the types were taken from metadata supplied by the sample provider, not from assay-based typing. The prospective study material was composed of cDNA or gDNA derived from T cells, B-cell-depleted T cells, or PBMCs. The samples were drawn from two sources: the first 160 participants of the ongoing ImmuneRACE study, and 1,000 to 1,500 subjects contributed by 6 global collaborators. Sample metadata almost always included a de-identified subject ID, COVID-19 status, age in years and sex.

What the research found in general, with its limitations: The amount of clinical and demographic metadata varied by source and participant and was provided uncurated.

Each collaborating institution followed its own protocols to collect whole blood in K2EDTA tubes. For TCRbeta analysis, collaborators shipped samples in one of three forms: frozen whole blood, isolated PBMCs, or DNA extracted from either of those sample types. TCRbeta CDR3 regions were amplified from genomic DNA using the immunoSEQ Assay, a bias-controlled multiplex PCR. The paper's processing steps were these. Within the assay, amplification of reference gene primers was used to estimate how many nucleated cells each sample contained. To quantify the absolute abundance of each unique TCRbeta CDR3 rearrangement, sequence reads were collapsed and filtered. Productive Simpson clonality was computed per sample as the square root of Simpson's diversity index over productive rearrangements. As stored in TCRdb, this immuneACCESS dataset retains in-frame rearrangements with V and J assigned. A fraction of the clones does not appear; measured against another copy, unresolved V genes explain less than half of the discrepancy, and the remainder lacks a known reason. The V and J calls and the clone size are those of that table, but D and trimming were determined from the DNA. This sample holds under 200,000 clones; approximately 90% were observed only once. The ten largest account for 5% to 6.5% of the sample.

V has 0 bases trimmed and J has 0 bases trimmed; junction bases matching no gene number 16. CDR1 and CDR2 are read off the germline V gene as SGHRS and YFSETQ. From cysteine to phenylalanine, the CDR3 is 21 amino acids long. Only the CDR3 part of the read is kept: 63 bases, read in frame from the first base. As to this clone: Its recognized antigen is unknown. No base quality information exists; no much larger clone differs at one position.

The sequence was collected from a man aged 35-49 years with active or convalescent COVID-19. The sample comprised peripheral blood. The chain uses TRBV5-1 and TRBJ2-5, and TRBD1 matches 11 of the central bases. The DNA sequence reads TGCGCCAGCAGCTTGGCCTTTTTGGGACAGGGGGTCGCCGGGTACCAAGAGACCCAGTACTTC. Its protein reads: CASSLAFLGQGVAGYQETQYF. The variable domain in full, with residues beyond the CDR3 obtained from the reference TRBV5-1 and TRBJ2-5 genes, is KAGVTQTPRYLIKTRGQQVTLSCSPISGHRSVSWYQQTPGQGLQFLFEYFSETQRNKGNFPGRFSGRQFSNSRSEMNVSTLELGDSALYLCASSLAFLGQGVAGYQETQYFGPGTRLLVL.